A selection of T cell receptor beta chains follows, all from one sample in a study of preoperative IRX-2 immunotherapy in early breast cancer. Profiling relied on immunoSEQ multiplex PCR, and the TCRdb table lists in-frame clones only, not all of them. This table has approximately 26,000 clones, roughly 80% appearing once. The sequenced sample was lymph node tissue, obtained before IRX-2 immunotherapy. The receptors here all came from a human donor with breast cancer. The CDR3 runs from the conserved cysteine through the conserved F or W. Each record gives: V gene, D gene, clone size, J gene, CDR3 protein, CDR3 DNA. The D gene is left open where the match is weak. Not every row has a clone size; where given, it reads once, few, many or a size class.

V gene: TRBV7-4
D gene: TRBD2
clone size: NA
J gene: TRBJ2-3
CDR3 protein: CASSLQAGNTDTQYF
CDR3 DNA: TGTGCCAGCAGCTTACAAGCGGGAAACACAGATACGCAGTATTTT

V gene: TRBV6-8
D gene: NA
clone size: few
J gene: TRBJ1-2
CDR3 protein: CASSLPPVATYDYTF
CDR3 DNA: TGTGCCAGCAGCCTACCCCCCGTAGCCACCTATGACTACACCTTC

V gene: TRBV7-7
D gene: NA
clone size: NA
J gene: TRBJ1-3
CDR3 protein: CASSLNRFGNTIYF
CDR3 DNA: TGTGCCAGCAGCTTAAACAGGTTCGGTAACACCATATATTTT

V gene: TRBV19
D gene: NA
clone size: NA
J gene: TRBJ2-5
CDR3 protein: CASRNPTRNQETQYF
CDR3 DNA: TGTGCCAGTAGGAACCCGACTAGAAACCAAGAGACCCAGTACTTC

V gene: TRBV19
D gene: TRBD1
clone size: once
J gene: TRBJ2-1
CDR3 protein: CASSDGQGYSSGNEQFF
CDR3 DNA: TGTGCCAGTAGTGACGGACAGGGGTACTCTTCGGGGAATGAGCAGTTCTTC

V gene: TRBV7-6
D gene: TRBD2
clone size: NA
J gene: TRBJ2-1
CDR3 protein: CASSSPTSGGPNEQFF
CDR3 DNA: TGTGCCAGCAGCTCGCCGACTAGCGGGGGGCCAAATGAGCAGTTCTTC

V gene: TRBV5-1
D gene: NA
clone size: NA
J gene: TRBJ1-2
CDR3 protein: CASSRMGGLQGYTF
CDR3 DNA: TGCGCCAGCAGCCGGATGGGTGGGTTGCAGGGCTACACCTTC

V gene: TRBV6-8
D gene: NA
clone size: NA
J gene: TRBJ1-4
CDR3 protein: CASSPDSSNEKLFF
CDR3 DNA: TGTGCCAGCAGCCCGGACAGTTCAAATGAAAAACTGTTTTTT

V gene: TRBV28
D gene: NA
clone size: NA
J gene: TRBJ1-3
CDR3 protein: CASSFPGTPISGNTIYF
CDR3 DNA: TGTGCCAGCAGTTTCCCTGGGACACCGATCTCTGGAAACACCATATATTTT

V gene: TRBV6-8
D gene: NA
clone size: few
J gene: TRBJ1-4
CDR3 protein: CALGFTTEVNEKLFF
CDR3 DNA: TGTGCATTAGGGTTTACGACAGAGGTTAATGAAAAACTGTTTTTT

V gene: TRBV18
D gene: TRBD2
clone size: NA
J gene: TRBJ2-2
CDR3 protein: CASSPPASSGGTIGELFF
CDR3 DNA: TGTGCCAGCTCACCACCGGCCTCTAGCGGGGGGACCATCGGGGAGCTGTTTTTT

V gene: TRBV6-4
D gene: NA
clone size: NA
J gene: TRBJ2-7
CDR3 protein: CASSILGAGTGIYEQYF
CDR3 DNA: NA

V gene: TRBV28
D gene: TRBD1
clone size: few
J gene: TRBJ1-3
CDR3 protein: CASSRDRTFSGNTIYF
CDR3 DNA: TGTGCCAGCAGTAGGGACAGGACGTTCTCTGGAAACACCATATATTTT

V gene: TRBV19
D gene: NA
clone size: few
J gene: TRBJ1-5
CDR3 protein: CASSPSGASNQPQHF
CDR3 DNA: TGTGCCAGTAGTCCGTCAGGGGCTAGCAATCAGCCCCAGCATTTT

V gene: TRBV5-1
D gene: NA
clone size: NA
J gene: TRBJ1-2
CDR3 protein: CASSLVGSTYGYTF
CDR3 DNA: TGCGCCAGCAGCTTGGTAGGCAGCACCTATGGCTACACCTTC

V gene: TRBV6-8
D gene: NA
clone size: NA
J gene: TRBJ1-2
CDR3 protein: CASGGYRGHYGYTF
CDR3 DNA: TGTGCCAGCGGTGGGTACCGGGGACACTATGGCTACACCTTC

V gene: TRBV7-4
D gene: TRBD2
clone size: NA
J gene: TRBJ2-3
CDR3 protein: CASSSTGTSGGTDTQYF
CDR3 DNA: TGTGCCAGCAGCTCTACCGGGACTAGCGGGGGAACAGATACGCAGTATTTT

V gene: TRBV7-5
D gene: NA
clone size: NA
J gene: TRBJ2-7
CDR3 protein: CASSLGGTGRAYEQYF
CDR3 DNA: TGTGCCAGCAGCTTAGGTGGAACAGGGAGGGCCTACGAGCAGTACTTC

V gene: TRBV19
D gene: NA
clone size: NA
J gene: TRBJ2-2
CDR3 protein: CASSTRPPQGELFF
CDR3 DNA: TGTGCCAGTAGTACAAGGCCCCCCCAAGGGGAGCTGTTTTTT

V gene: TRBV10-2
D gene: NA
clone size: NA
J gene: TRBJ1-5
CDR3 protein: CASRIRGDQPQHF
CDR3 DNA: TGCGCCAGCAGAATCAGGGGCGATCAGCCCCAGCATTTT

V gene: TRBV14
D gene: TRBD1
clone size: NA
J gene: TRBJ2-7
CDR3 protein: CASSQGDRATYEQYF
CDR3 DNA: TGTGCCAGCAGCCAGGGAGACAGGGCGACCTACGAGCAGTACTTC

V gene: TRBV6-8
D gene: TRBD1
clone size: few
J gene: TRBJ1-4
CDR3 protein: CASSAGTGMGEKLFF
CDR3 DNA: TGTGCCAGCAGTGCGGGGACAGGGATGGGTGAAAAACTGTTTTTT

V gene: TRBV30
D gene: NA
clone size: few
J gene: TRBJ1-5
CDR3 protein: CAWSPWGMGKNQPQHF
CDR3 DNA: TGTGCCTGGAGTCCCTGGGGGATGGGAAAAAATCAGCCCCAGCATTTT

V gene: TRBV12-5
D gene: NA
clone size: NA
J gene: TRBJ1-1
CDR3 protein: CASTAGRGTEAFF
CDR3 DNA: TGTGCCAGCACCGCGGGTAGGGGCACTGAAGCTTTCTTT

V gene: TRBV6-8
D gene: NA
clone size: NA
J gene: TRBJ1-1
CDR3 protein: CASTYGFGRTEAFF
CDR3 DNA: TGTGCCAGCACCTATGGGTTCGGGAGGACTGAAGCTTTCTTT

V gene: TRBV6-8
D gene: TRBD1
clone size: NA
J gene: TRBJ1-2
CDR3 protein: CASSSGTGGYLGYTF
CDR3 DNA: TGTGCCAGCAGCTCCGGGACAGGGGGGTATTTAGGCTACACCTTC

V gene: TRBV19
D gene: TRBD2
clone size: NA
J gene: TRBJ2-1
CDR3 protein: CASSFGTSGEVEQFF
CDR3 DNA: TGTGCCAGTAGTTTCGGGACTAGCGGGGAGGTTGAGCAGTTCTTC

V gene: TRBV19
D gene: NA
clone size: NA
J gene: TRBJ1-6
CDR3 protein: CASSITRTSYNSPLHF
CDR3 DNA: TGTGCCAGTAGTATAACCCGGACCTCCTATAATTCACCCCTCCACTTT

V gene: TRBV6-8
D gene: NA
clone size: NA
J gene: TRBJ1-2
CDR3 protein: CASSFGLPDGYTF
CDR3 DNA: TGTGCCAGCAGTTTTGGGCTCCCGGATGGCTACACCTTC

V gene: TRBV14
D gene: NA
clone size: once
J gene: TRBJ1-6
CDR3 protein: CASSQDSGAGPNSPLHF
CDR3 DNA: TGTGCCAGCAGCCAAGACTCTGGGGCAGGGCCCAATTCACCCCTCCACTTT

V gene: TRBV5-1
D gene: TRBD1
clone size: NA
J gene: TRBJ1-4
CDR3 protein: CASSWTGPNEKLFF
CDR3 DNA: TGCGCCAGCAGCTGGACAGGTCCTAATGAAAAACTGTTTTTT

V gene: TRBV6-8
D gene: TRBD1
clone size: NA
J gene: TRBJ2-6
CDR3 protein: CASSYSTGVSSGANVLTF
CDR3 DNA: TGTGCCAGCAGTTACTCGACAGGGGTGAGCTCTGGGGCCAACGTCCTGACTTTC